This T cell receptor (beta chain) was profiled in a study of cytomegalovirus exposure and HLA in healthy donors. The PCR contained 60 Vbeta and 13 Jbeta primers. The table came from immunoSEQ multiplex PCR; TCRdb's copy has only in-frame clones and leaves some out. This repertoire shows about 120,000 clones, roughly four fifths found once; its top ten account for roughly 4%. The CDR3 has 15 amino acids. The ends lost 1 base at V and 4 bases at J; junction bases unmatched: 5. Germline V gives CDR1 SGHDN, CDR2 FVKESK. Each donor was healthy, and each was a bone marrow donor. Overall study findings and caveats: Across all donors, roughly uniform sequencing depth was an assumption of the presence/absence analyses. According to reports, the classifier identified cytomegalovirus status with high specificity and sensitivity.

In regard to this clone: Antigen unknown.

The chain is built from TRBV14 and TRBJ2-5; 8 nucleotides align to TRBD1. The receptor's source is a woman in her 40s in good health and CMV-seropositive. The sequencing input was PBMCs. The CDR3 reads CASSQVGRGRETQYF. The DNA for the CDR3 is TGTGCCAGCAGCCAAGTAGGCAGGGGGCGAGAGACCCAGTACTTC.